Listed below are T cell receptor beta chains from one sample, sequenced in a study of blood T cell repertoires in COVID-19. Only in-frame clones appear in the TCRdb table, and some are missing; sequencing was by immunoSEQ multiplex PCR. The sample consists of 490,000 or so clones, 88% of them appearing once. Sequencing was performed on PBMCs or T cells enriched from blood (not recorded which). The origin of the receptors is a woman in her sixties who had recovered from COVID-19. Each CDR3 is given with its conserved first and last residue. The D gene is left open where the match is weak. Clone size is shown for a subset of rows, as once, few, many or a class of expanded clone.

>TRBD1|.|TRBJ1-1|TRBV5-1
TGCGCCAGCAGTTTACAGGGGGCTGACACTGAAGCTTTCTTT
CASSLQGADTEAFF
>TRBD2|.|TRBJ2-1|TRBV24-1
TGTGCCACCAGTGATTTGCGGGCTAGCGGGGACGCCTACAATGAGCAGTTCTTC
CATSDLRASGDAYNEQFF
>.|.|TRBJ2-5|TRBV11-2
TGTGCCAGCAGCACAGGAGTCGCGGAGACCCCCAACTTC
CASSTGVAETPNF
>.|.|TRBJ2-1|TRBV30
TGTGCCTGGAGTGAGACGGGTCAAGGAGGTGAGCAGTTCTTC
CAWSETGQGGEQFF
>.|once|TRBJ1-5|TRBV3-1/TRBV3-2
TGTGCCAGCAGCCAACATGGAGAGAGGCAGCCCCAGCATTTT
CASSQHGERQPQHF
>.|.|TRBJ1-5|TRBV29-1
TGCAGCGTTGTTGACAGTCCCAATCAGCCCCAGCATTTT
CSVVDSPNQPQHF
>TRBD1|.|TRBJ1-2|TRBV27
TGTGCCAGCATCTCCCTGACAGGGGACTATGGCTACACCTTC
CASISLTGDYGYTF
>.|.|TRBJ1-2|TRBV3-1/TRBV3-2
TGTGCCAGCAGCCAAGTCGGGCGGGTTGGCTATGGCTACACCTTC
CASSQVGRVGYGYTF
>.|.|TRBJ1-4|TRBV5-4
TGTGCCAGCAGCGACAAGGGCGGGATTAATGAAAAACTGTTTTTT
CASSDKGGINEKLFF
>.|.|TRBJ2-2|TRBV7-8
TGTGCCAGCAGCTTAGCTGGCCAGTTGAACACCGGGGAGCTGTTTTTT
CASSLAGQLNTGELFF
>TRBD2|.|TRBJ2-5|TRBV5-1
TGCGCCAGCAGCTTGGATAGCGGGGGCCCAGAGACCCAGTACTTC
CASSLDSGGPETQYF
>TRBD1|.|TRBJ1-3|TRBV3-1/TRBV3-2
TGTGCCAGCAGCTTCACAGGGGCGGCTGGAAACACCATATATTTT
CASSFTGAAGNTIYF
>TRBD1|.|TRBJ1-3|TRBV6-5
TGTGCCACCATCGGGACAGGCTCTGGAAACACCATATATTTT
CATIGTGSGNTIYF
>TRBD1|.|TRBJ1-1|TRBV27
TGTGCCAGCATCCCCCAGGGGGGATGGTACACTGAAGCTTTCTTT
CASIPQGGWYTEAFF
>.|.|TRBJ1-5|TRBV19
TGTGCCAGTAGTATCAACCACTATAGCAATCAGCCCCAGCATTTT
CASSINHYSNQPQHF
>TRBD2|.|TRBJ2-6|TRBV6-2/TRBV6-3
TGTGCCAGCAGCCCGAGACTAGCGGGGGGTCGTAGCCGCTCTGGGGCCAACGTCCTGACTTTC
CASSPRLAGGRSRSGANVLTF
>.|.|TRBJ1-4|TRBV27
TGTGCCAGCAGTTCTATAACCCAGGGTAATGGCGAAAAACTGTTTTTT
CASSSITQGNGEKLFF
>TRBD1|.|TRBJ2-2|TRBV10-1
TGCGCCAGCAGTGAGTCGAAGGGGACAGGGGGCCTATACACCGGGGAGCTGTTTTTT
CASSESKGTGGLYTGELFF
>TRBD1|.|TRBJ2-1|TRBV18
TGTGCCAGCTCAATAGCCCAGACCGGGACAGGCAATGAGCAGTTCTTC
CASSIAQTGTGNEQFF
>TRBD1|.|TRBJ1-1|TRBV4-1
TGCGCCAGCAGCCAAAGACAGGGGGCGTCAGCTTTCTTT
CASSQRQGASAFF
>.|.|TRBJ2-2|TRBV24-1
TGTGCCACCAGTGATTCGACAGTTTCCACCGGGGAGCTGTTTTTT
CATSDSTVSTGELFF
>.|.|TRBJ1-1|TRBV2
TGTGCCAGCAGTCTGGAGCCCAGGAACACTGAAGCTTTCTTT
CASSLEPRNTEAFF
>.|.|TRBJ2-3|TRBV5-6
TGTGCCAGCAGCGCTGGAGGGGGCTCGGCAGATACGCAGTATTTT
CASSAGGGSADTQYF
>.|.|TRBJ2-5|TRBV5-1
TGCGCCAGCAGCGAACCGACGGGGATCCAAGAGACCCAGTACTTC
CASSEPTGIQETQYF
>.|.|TRBJ1-5|TRBV13
TGTGCCAGCAGCACCCGGGGGGGTGAGCCCCAGCATTTT
CASSTRGGEPQHF
>.|.|TRBJ1-3|TRBV5-1
TGCGCCAGCAGCTTGGTAGCCGGCGGCTCTGGAAACACCATATATTTT
CASSLVAGGSGNTIYF
>TRBD1|.|TRBJ1-1|TRBV4-1
TGCGCCAGCAGCCAAGACTTTAGCAGGGGGTCATATGAAGCTTTCTTT
CASSQDFSRGSYEAFF
>TRBD1|.|TRBJ1-1|TRBV9
TGTGCCAGCAGCGTAGCAACATCAGGGGGCACTGAAGCTTTCTTT
CASSVATSGGTEAFF